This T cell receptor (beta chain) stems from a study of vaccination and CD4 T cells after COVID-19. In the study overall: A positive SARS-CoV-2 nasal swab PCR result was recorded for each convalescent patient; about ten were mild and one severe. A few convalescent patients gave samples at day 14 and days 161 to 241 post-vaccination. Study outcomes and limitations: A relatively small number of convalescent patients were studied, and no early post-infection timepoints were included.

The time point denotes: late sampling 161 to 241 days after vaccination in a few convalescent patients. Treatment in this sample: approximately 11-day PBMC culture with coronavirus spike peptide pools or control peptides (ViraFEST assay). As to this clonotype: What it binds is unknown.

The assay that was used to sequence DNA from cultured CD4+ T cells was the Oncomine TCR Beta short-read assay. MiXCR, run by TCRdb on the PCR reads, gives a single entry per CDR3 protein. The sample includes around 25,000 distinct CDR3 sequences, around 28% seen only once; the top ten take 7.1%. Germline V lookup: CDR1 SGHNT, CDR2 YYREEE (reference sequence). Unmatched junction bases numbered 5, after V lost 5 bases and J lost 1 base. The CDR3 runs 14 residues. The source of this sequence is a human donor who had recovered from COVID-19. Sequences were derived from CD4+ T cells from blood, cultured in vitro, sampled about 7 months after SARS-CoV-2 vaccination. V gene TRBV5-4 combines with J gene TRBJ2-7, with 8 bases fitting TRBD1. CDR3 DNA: TGTGCCAGCAGGTCCGGGACAGGATCCTACGAGCAGTACTTC. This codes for CASRSGTGSYEQYF. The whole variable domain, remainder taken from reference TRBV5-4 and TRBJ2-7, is ETGVTQSPTHLIKTRGQQVTLRCSSQSGHNTVSWYQQALGQGPQFIFQYYREEENGRGNFPPRFSGLQFPNYSSELNVNALELDDSALYLCASRSGTGSYEQYFGPGTRLTVT.